The clone carrying this T cell receptor beta chain was detected only a few times. Its target is not known. Per the germline V gene, CDR1 is SGHTS and CDR2 is YDEGEE. There are 16 residues in the CDR3. V was shortened by 2 bases and J by 2 bases, with 13 bases between the two germline ends. This sample was included in a study of shared clonotypes between healthy human individuals. Study-wide findings and caveats: Unshared clonotypes carried lower generation probabilities than those common to all four donors.

Deep level was the assay's run setting. Original methodology: Without quality scores, immunoSEQ junctional reads could not be filtered like full-length reads. Some clones are missing from TCRdb's copy, which holds only in-frame ones; the method was immunoSEQ multiplex PCR. That table supplies the V and J calls and clone size; D and trimming were determined from the DNA. Here the sample spans roughly 330,000 clones, around 72% being singletons. This chain uses TRBV5-8 with TRBJ2-2; D is possibly TRBD2 (6 bases). This TCR was recovered from a man aged 25-45 years in good health. Sequencing was done on a sample of memory CD4+ T cells sorted from blood. Regarding subset: CD45RA-negative fraction. The CDR3 sequence: CASSFRVSGNTGELFF. DNA of the CDR3: TGTGCCAGCAGCTTCAGGGTTAGCGGAAACACCGGGGAGCTGTTTTTT.